This T cell receptor beta chain was found in a study of blood T cell repertoires in COVID-19. Study-level information: Sample material is recorded as cDNA or gDNA derived from T cells, B-cell-depleted T cells, or PBMCs.

V was clipped by 3 bases and J by 3 bases; unmatched bases: 6. CDR1 is SQVTM, CDR2 ANQGSEA, per germline. CDR3 size: 16 residues. Source study methods: From reference gene primer amplification, estimates of nucleated cell counts were derived. Assay: immunoSEQ multiplex PCR; the TCRdb copy retains only in-frame clones and omits some. V and J calls and clone size are given by that table; D and trimming were obtained from the DNA. This repertoire shows nearly 300,000 clones, approximately 89% found once; its top ten account for more than 6.5%. The sample was peripheral blood. The chain has TRBV29-1 and TRBJ2-1; TRBD2 aligns across 12 bases. The receptor was derived from a woman in her 30s who had recovered from COVID-19. The CDR3 here is CSVELAGGQGYNEQFF. CDR3 DNA: TGCAGCGTTGAGCTAGCGGGGGGGCAAGGCTACAATGAGCAGTTCTTC.